Listed here are 28 T cell receptor beta chains from one sample, sequenced in a study of blood T cells in healthy people across ages. The use of a sample-barcoded 5' primer and a J-beta primer mix characterized a second PCR of roughly 6 to 11 cycles. TCRdb ran MiXCR on the 5' RACE reads and lists one entry per CDR3 protein. The table records 1,300,000 or so distinct CDR3 sequences, approximately 59% of them present only once. The sequenced sample was blood. These receptors were taken from a young man in good health.

The chain is built from TRBV6-6 and TRBJ2-4; TRBD2 matches at 8 bases. Trimming took 5 bases from V and 8 from J; bases not matched to a gene: 14. This CDR3 comprises 16 residues. CDR1 MNHNY and CDR2 SVGAGI come from the germline V gene (reference sequence). The DNA for the CDR3 is TGTGCCAGCAGTGGGGGAGCGGGAGCCTCCGGGGACATTCAGTACTTC. It translates to CASSGGAGASGDIQYF.

V gene TRBV20-1 combines with J gene TRBJ2-7; maybe TRBD1 (5 bases). CDR3 length: 11 residues. V lost 3 bases and J 6 bases, leaving 9 bases between the germline ends. Germline assignment: CDR1 DFQATT and CDR2 SNEGSKA (reference sequence). CDR3 sequence (DNA): TGCAGTGCTAGTTTGGGGCGCGAGCAGTACTTC. This codes for CSASLGREQYF.

The chain has TRBV29-1 and TRBJ2-7, with 7 positions matching TRBD2. Trimming took 7 bases from V and 2 from J; bases not matched to a gene: 8. This CDR3 region has 13 residues. Germline values: CDR1 SQVTM, CDR2 ANQGSEA. The CDR3 here is CSAIREVAYEQYF. DNA for the CDR3: TGCAGCGCCATCCGGGAGGTCGCCTACGAGCAGTACTTC.

This clonotype appeared a few times. This chain links TRBV19 with TRBJ1-1; D uncertain. Per germline, CDR1 LNHDA and CDR2 SQIVND (reference sequence). V was pared by 3 bases and J by 1 base, with 6 bases between. The CDR3 runs to 13 residues. The CDR3 sequence is CASSIGWNTEAFF. In DNA, the CDR3 is TGTGCCAGTAGTATCGGATGGAACACTGAAGCTTTCTTT.

A few counts support this clonotype. This chain links TRBV7-9 with TRBJ2-1, with TRBD1 as a possible D gene (6 bases). Trimming removed 5 bases from V and 9 bases from J, with 20 bases in between. The CDR3 is made up of 15 amino acids. CDR1 and CDR2 (germline): SEHNR, FQNEAQ (reference sequence). This CDR3 is CASSPLIVGGPEQFF. The CDR3, as DNA: TGTGCCAGCAGCCCTCTTATCGTTGGGGGCCCTGAGCAGTTCTTC.

The chain couples TRBV27 to TRBJ1-1, with TRBD1 as a possible D gene (5 bases). Trimming removed 5 bases at V and 4 bases at J, with 11 bases between. CDR1 is MNHEY, CDR2 SMNVEV, per germline (reference sequence). The CDR3 has 13 amino acids. DNA of the CDR3: TGTGCCAGCAGTGTTGGGGGGATCACTGAAGCTTTCTTT. Protein sequence: CASSVGGITEAFF.

The rearrangement joins TRBV27 to TRBJ1-1, with D unresolved. Germline-derived CDR1 and CDR2 are MNHEY and SMNVEV (reference sequence). V was clipped by 4 bases and J by 4 bases, with 4 bases between them. The CDR3 totals 11 residues. The CDR3 nucleotides read TGTGCCAGCAGTTCCGTCACTGAAGCTTTCTTT. It yields the protein CASSSVTEAFF.

J is TRBJ2-1 and V is TRBV5-1; 14 bases match TRBD2. Germline V gene data show CDR1 as SGHRS and CDR2 as YFSETQ. The CDR3 runs 17 residues. Trimming took 3 bases from V and 6 from J; bases not matched to a gene: 8. The CDR3 nucleotides read TGCGCCAGCAGCTCGACTAGCGGGAGGGAATCGGGCAATGAGCAGTTCTTC. Protein sequence: CASSSTSGRESGNEQFF. Full variable domain (rest looked up from reference TRBV5-1 and TRBJ2-1): KAGVTQTPRYLIKTRGQQVTLSCSPISGHRSVSWYQQTPGQGLQFLFEYFSETQRNKGNFPGRFSGRQFSNSRSEMNVSTLELGDSALYLCASSSTSGRESGNEQFFGPGTRLTVL.

This clonotype was counted between two and nine times. The chain recombines TRBV4-3 with TRBJ2-4; 7 nucleotides match TRBD1. Germline V gene lookup returns CDR1 LGHNA and CDR2 YSLEER. CDR3 length: 13 residues. Trimming at V came to 8 bases and at J to 9 bases, leaving 10 bases not matched to a gene. The chain's CDR3 is CASGPRGRGIQYF. In DNA form, the CDR3 reads TGCGCCAGCGGGCCTAGGGGGCGCGGCATTCAGTACTTC.

This clonotype has more than one count but fewer than ten. The chain is built from TRBV6-2 or TRBV6-3 and TRBJ2-3; D gene unclear. The CDR3 runs 12 residues. Germline assignment: CDR1 MNHEY and CDR2 SVGEGT. V was clipped by 2 bases and J by 5 bases, with 5 bases between them. The CDR3, as DNA: TGTGCCAGCAGTTACCGACTAGATACGCAGTATTTT. This gives the protein CASSYRLDTQYF.

The chain joins TRBV28 to TRBJ2-5; D gene uncertain. The DNA end is more similar to TRBJ2-7, so the J call may be wrong. Per the germline V gene, CDR1 is MDHEN and CDR2 is SYDVKM. The CDR3 contains 12 residues. CDR3 sequence (DNA): TGTGCCAGTGCTGCGTGGCAATACGAGCAGTACTTC. Its protein is CASAAWQYEQYF.

This clonotype was detected a few times. This sequence joins TRBV6-1 and TRBJ2-3; D may be TRBD2 (6 bases). CDR3 length: 11 amino acids. The V gene lost 8 bases and the J gene lost 6 bases, with 9 bases spanning the gap. Germline CDR1 MNHNS, CDR2 SASEGT. CDR3: CASGGRDTQYF. In DNA, the CDR3 is TGTGCCAGCGGTGGGAGGGATACGCAGTATTTT.

The V call is TRBV11-2, the J call TRBJ1-4, with TRBD1 as a possible D gene (5 bases). The V gene lost 5 bases and the J gene lost 7 bases, with 14 bases spanning the gap. The CDR3 has 14 amino acids. Germline CDR1 SGHAT, CDR2 FQNNGV. This CDR3 reads CASSPVQAAEKLFF. DNA of the CDR3: TGTGCCAGCAGCCCCGTACAGGCGGCTGAAAAACTGTTTTTT.

The chain has TRBV27 and TRBJ2-5; D may be TRBD1 (6 bases). The CDR3 is made up of 15 amino acids. The V and J ends lost 0 bases and 5 bases respectively, with 13 bases between them. The germline V gene encodes CDR1 MNHEY and CDR2 SMNVEV (reference sequence). In nucleotides, the CDR3 is TGTGCCAGCAGTTTATCGGGGGCAGACGGGGAGACCCAGTACTTC. Its protein is CASSLSGADGETQYF.

This clonotype occurred a few times. CDR3 sequence (DNA): TGTGCCATCAGTGACCCGACAGGCGTACCCCTCCACTTT. Protein sequence: CAISDPTGVPLHF. V and J are TRBV10-3 and TRBJ1-6; possible D gene TRBD1, 6 bases. Germline CDR1 reads ENHRY; CDR2 reads SYGVKD. The length of the CDR3 is 13 residues. The V and J ends lost 3 bases and 12 bases respectively, with 12 bases between them.

This clonotype was seen a handful of times. The chain employs TRBV27 and TRBJ1-1, with no clear D. V lost 5 bases to trimming and J lost 3 bases, with 16 bases between them. This CDR3 is built from 15 residues. From germline, CDR1 is MNHEY and CDR2 SMNVEV (reference sequence). In DNA, the CDR3 is TGTGCCAGCAGTATCCTCGGTGGGGTGGACACTGAAGCTTTCTTT. It is translated as CASSILGGVDTEAFF.

V gene TRBV6-5 combines with J gene TRBJ2-3; D not resolved. V lost 3 bases, J lost 7 bases, and 14 bases lay in between. This CDR3 is 14 amino acids long. Germline V gene lookup returns CDR1 MNHEY and CDR2 SVGAGI. The CDR3 DNA follows: TGTGCCAGCAGTTATGCCTCCCCTGAAAATACGCAGTATTTT. Translated: CASSYASPENTQYF.

The gene calls are TRBV25-1 and TRBJ1-3; TRBD1 might be the D (5 bases). V was cut by 6 bases and J by 2 bases, with 11 bases left in between. Germline-derived CDR1 and CDR2 are MGHDK and SYGVNS. This CDR3 has 14 amino acids. CDR3 protein: CASSHRQTGNTIYF. The CDR3, as DNA: TGTGCCAGCAGCCACCGACAGACTGGAAACACCATATATTTT. The full variable domain, in which reference TRBV25-1 and TRBJ1-3 provide the parts outside the CDR3, is EADIYQTPRYLVIGTGKKITLECSQTMGHDKMYWYQQDPGMELHLIHYSYGVNSTEKGDLSSESTVSRIRTEHFPLTLESARPSHTSQYLCASSHRQTGNTIYFGEGSWLTVV.

The table lists this clonotype with a few counts. V and J are TRBV27 and TRBJ2-7; 10 positions agree with TRBD1. The germline V gene has CDR1 MNHEY and CDR2 SMNVEV (reference sequence). The J segment lost 6 bases and the V segment lost 5 bases, leaving 13 bases of the junction unmatched. The CDR3 length is 16 residues. In DNA form, the CDR3 reads TGTGCCAGCAGTCCTCAGACAGGGGGCAACCCTACCGAGCAGTACTTC. Its translation: CASSPQTGGNPTEQYF.

V and J are TRBV5-5 and TRBJ2-7; TRBD1 matches at 7 bases. Germline V gives CDR1 SGHKS, CDR2 YYEKEE (reference sequence). J gave up 3 bases and V 4 bases, and 10 bases lay outside the gene matches. The CDR3 length is 15 residues. The chain's CDR3 is CASSATGEPFYEQYF. The CDR3, as DNA: TGTGCCAGCAGCGCCACAGGGGAGCCCTTCTACGAGCAGTACTTC.

This chain connects TRBV12-5 to TRBJ2-1, with D tentatively TRBD2 (5 bases). The V gene lost 5 bases and the J gene lost 3 bases, with 11 bases spanning the gap. Germline lookup yields CDR1 LGHNT and CDR2 FRNRAP. The CDR3 spans 14 residues. The CDR3 loop reads CASGPPGYYNEQFF. The CDR3 coding sequence is TGTGCTAGTGGTCCCCCGGGATACTACAATGAGCAGTTCTTC.

The chain combines TRBV21-1 with TRBJ1-2; the D segment call TRBD1 is taken from the table without a DNA check. TRBV21-1 has pseudogene status. The CDR3 sequence is 13 residues long. The CDR3 nucleotides are TGTGCCAGCAGCCCCCTGCGGAACGGCGGCTACACCTTC. Residues: CASSPLRNGGYTF.

This clonotype was seen a handful of times. The chain carries TRBV10-1 and TRBJ2-5; D possibly corresponds to TRBD2 (6 bases). Germline CDR1 reads WNHNN; CDR2 reads SYGVQD (reference sequence). The CDR3 covers 15 residues. V shed 0 bases and J shed 1 base, with 9 bases lying between them. The CDR3 protein is CASSESGGAQETQYF. The DNA of the CDR3 is TGCGCCAGCAGTGAGTCCGGAGGGGCCCAAGAGACCCAGTACTTC.

This clonotype was observed a few times. The rearrangement links TRBV3-1 to TRBJ2-4; 8 bases line up with TRBD1. CDR3 length: 16 residues. The germline gives CDR1 LGHDT, CDR2 YNNKEL (reference sequence). The J segment lost 6 bases and the V segment lost 0 bases, leaving 7 bases of the junction unmatched. The CDR3 loop is CASSQDPGQAANIQYF. The CDR3 DNA is TGTGCCAGCAGCCAAGATCCGGGACAGGCGGCAAACATTCAGTACTTC.

This clonotype was seen a handful of times. Compared with germline, one end of the junction differs, possibly owing to a read error. The chain joins TRBV29-1 to TRBJ1-2, with 7 nucleotides matching TRBD1. The germline V gene encodes CDR1 SQVTM and CDR2 ANQGSEA. The CDR3 runs to 13 residues. CDR3 region: CSVVPGQIYGYTF. CDR3 in DNA: TGTAGCGTCGTACCGGGACAGATCTATGGCTACACCTTC.

V gene TRBV6-5 combines with J gene TRBJ2-1, with 9 bases lining up with TRBD1. Germline CDR1 reads MNHEY; CDR2 reads SVGAGI. V was clipped by 2 bases and J by 8 bases; unmatched bases: 25. The CDR3 spans 21 residues. The CDR3 spells CASSYRGRDRAIMDVVDEQFF. CDR3 nucleotides: TGTGCCAGCAGTTACAGGGGGCGGGACAGGGCCATCATGGACGTCGTCGATGAGCAGTTCTTC.

This sequence joins TRBV2 and TRBJ1-4; the D is unclear. The germline CDR1 and CDR2 sequences are SNHLY and FYNNEI. Trimming left V 1 base short and J 15 bases short, with 12 bases between. The CDR3 is 12 residues long. CDR3 in amino acids: CASSEVELEVFF. CDR3 nucleotide sequence: TGTGCCAGCAGTGAAGTTGAGTTGGAGGTGTTTTTT.

V and J are TRBV7-9 and TRBJ1-1, with D possibly TRBD1 on 6 matching bases. Trimming left V 1 base short and J 8 bases short, with 11 bases between. The CDR3 covers 13 residues. In germline, CDR1 is SEHNR, CDR2 FQNEAQ (reference sequence). CDR3 residues: CASSLVNDREAFF. The DNA of the CDR3 is TGTGCCAGCAGCTTAGTGAACGACAGGGAAGCTTTCTTT.